A single sample is the source of the 25 T cell receptor beta chains below, sequenced in a study of cytomegalovirus exposure and HLA in healthy donors. Libraries were prepared by immunoSEQ multiplex PCR; TCRdb keeps only in-frame clonotypes and omits some of them. Of 200,000 to 250,000 clones in the sample, over 70% were seen once. The sample consisted of PBMCs. The receptors shown here come from a woman aged 30 to 39 in good health and CMV-seropositive.

The sample holds one count of this clone. The gene calls are TRBV5-3 and TRBJ1-5; tentative D call: TRBD1 (5 bases). TRBV5-3 counts as an open reading frame of uncertain function. The CDR3 sequence is 17 residues long. The V end was cut by 4 bases, the J end by 0 bases, with 17 bases between. The CDR3 bases are TGTGCCAGAAGCCCGGTTCGGGGGAGATATAGCAATCAGCCCCAGCATTTT. It encodes CARSPVRGRYSNQPQHF.

CDR3 bases: TGTGCCAGCAGCCTCGGTCGGTCTGGAAACACCATATATTTT. Its translation: CASSLGRSGNTIYF. The chain combines TRBV6-6 with TRBJ1-3; no clear D gene. V shed 6 bases and J shed 1 base, with 10 bases lying between them. The length of the CDR3 is 14 residues. Germline V gene sequence: CDR1 MNHNY, CDR2 SVGAGI (reference sequence).

This clone appeared a few times. The rearrangement joins TRBV10-1 to TRBJ2-1; 7 nucleotides match TRBD2. Germline values: CDR1 WNHNN, CDR2 SYGVQD (reference sequence). This CDR3 comprises 13 residues. Trimming at V came to 8 bases and at J to 4 bases, leaving 5 bases not matched to a gene. The CDR3 DNA reads TGCGCCAGCTCGGGACTAAGTTACAATGAGCAGTTCTTC. Amino acid sequence: CASSGLSYNEQFF.

This clone was seen a single time. This chain joins TRBV5-6 and TRBJ2-7, with D possibly matching TRBD2 (5 bases). V was cut by 4 bases and J by 1 base, with 15 bases left in between. CDR3 size: 15 residues. The germline gives CDR1 SGHDT, CDR2 YYEEEE. CDR3 coding DNA: TGTGCCAGCAGCGTAACCGGGATTCGGTCCTACGAGCAGTACTTC. The encoded protein is CASSVTGIRSYEQYF.

This clone was recorded once. The rearrangement uses TRBV4-1 and TRBJ2-1; 8 bases map to TRBD1. The V segment lost 0 bases and the J segment 8 bases; nucleotides outside the gene matches: 9. CDR1 and CDR2 from the germline V gene are MGHRA and YSYEKL. The CDR3 is made up of 16 amino acids. CDR3 sequence reads: CASSQDLQGAVHEQFF. The CDR3 DNA sequence: TGCGCCAGCAGCCAAGATCTCCAGGGGGCCGTCCATGAGCAGTTCTTC.

The chain has TRBV10-3 and TRBJ1-5; possibly TRBD1 for D (5 bases). V was shortened by 9 bases and J by 4 bases, with 13 bases between the two germline ends. This CDR3 spans 13 amino acids. CDR1 is ENHRY and CDR2 is SYGVKD in the germline V gene. In DNA, the CDR3 is TGTGCCATACAACAGGCGATAAATCAGCCCCAGCATTTT. This encodes CAIQQAINQPQHF.

This clone was seen a handful of times. CDR3 loop: CASSLRAGVKDEQFF. The CDR3, as DNA: TGTGCCAGCAGCCTGAGGGCGGGAGTCAAGGATGAGCAGTTCTTC. V and J are TRBV6-5 and TRBJ2-1; TRBD2 aligns across 7 bases. The V gene end was trimmed by 6 bases and the J gene end by 8 bases; junction bases not matched to a gene: 13. In germline, CDR1 is MNHEY, CDR2 SVGAGI. The CDR3 is 15 amino acids.

V and J are TRBV6-5 and TRBJ2-3; D is possibly TRBD2 (6 bases). Trimming shortened V by 2 bases and J by 3 bases, and 12 bases separated the two germline ends. From germline, CDR1 is MNHEY and CDR2 SVGAGI. The CDR3 totals 15 residues. The CDR3 region is CASSYRRAGTDTQYF. For the CDR3, the DNA is TGTGCCAGCAGTTACCGCCGGGCGGGAACAGATACGCAGTATTTT.

The rearrangement links TRBV7-9 to TRBJ2-7, with 11 nucleotides matching TRBD2. J lost 5 bases, V lost 5 bases, and 8 bases had no gene match. CDR1 is SEHNR, CDR2 FQNEAQ, per germline (reference sequence). CDR3 size: 15 residues. This chain's CDR3 is CASSPIAGGLDEQYF. The CDR3 DNA reads TGTGCCAGCAGCCCCATAGCGGGAGGGTTGGACGAGCAGTACTTC.

The J gene is TRBJ2-7, the V gene TRBV30; TRBD1 matches at 7 bases. Germline values: CDR1 GTSNPN, CDR2 SVGIG (reference sequence). The CDR3 has 17 amino acids. Trimming took 5 bases from V and 6 from J; bases not matched to a gene: 22. This CDR3 is CAWSPSRAGGFLREQYF. The CDR3 DNA sequence: TGTGCCTGGTCCCCTTCAAGGGCAGGGGGTTTCCTTCGCGAGCAGTACTTC.

This clone was seen a single time. This chain joins TRBV7-9 and TRBJ2-1, with 8 bases that match TRBD1. Germline CDR1 SEHNR, CDR2 FQNEAQ (reference sequence). The junction had 16 bases not matched to a gene; V was cut back by 6 bases and J by 9 bases. The CDR3 has 16 amino acids. The CDR3 DNA reads TGTGCCAGCAGTATAAAAAGGGAACAGGGGGACGCTGAGCAGTTCTTC. The encoded protein is CASSIKREQGDAEQFF.

This rearrangement joins TRBV19 to TRBJ2-7; TRBD2 aligns across 12 bases. From germline, CDR1 is LNHDA and CDR2 SQIVND (reference sequence). J gave up 0 bases and V 5 bases, and 2 bases lay outside the gene matches. The CDR3 runs 15 residues. CDR3 residues: CASSVLAGGSYEQYF. CDR3 nucleotide sequence: TGTGCCAGTAGTGTACTAGCGGGAGGCTCCTACGAGCAGTACTTC.

This clone came up once. The genes are TRBV7-9 and TRBJ2-5; 7 bases agree with TRBD1. Trimming at V came to 3 bases and at J to 2 bases, leaving 9 bases not matched to a gene. The CDR3 covers 16 residues. Germline CDR1 is SEHNR and CDR2 is FQNEAQ (reference sequence). The CDR3 reads CASSLDTGTAQETQYF. The CDR3, as DNA: TGTGCCAGCAGCTTGGATACCGGGACAGCTCAAGAGACCCAGTACTTC.

The CDR3: CASSWTVMTGELFF. The DNA for the CDR3 is TGTGCCAGCAGCTGGACAGTTATGACCGGGGAGCTGTTTTTT. The chain carries TRBV7-6 and TRBJ2-2, with a weak D call TRBD1 (6 bases). Germline assignment: CDR1 SGHVS and CDR2 FNYEAQ. The V and J ends lost 4 bases and 5 bases respectively, with 11 bases between them. The length of the CDR3 is 14 residues. The variable domain in full, completed from reference TRBV7-6 and TRBJ2-2, reads GAGVSQSPRYKVTKRGQDVALRCDPISGHVSLYWYRQALGQGPEFLTYFNYEAQQDKSGLPNDRFSAERPEGSISTLTIQRTEQRDSAMYRCASSWTVMTGELFFGEGSRLTVL.

J is TRBJ1-3 and V is TRBV13; D gene unclear. CDR3 length: 13 amino acids. V was trimmed by 4 bases and J by 8 bases, leaving 12 bases between them. Looked up from germline, CDR1 is PRHDT and CDR2 is FYEKMQ (reference sequence). CDR3 in DNA: TGTGCCAGCAGCTGGCGAATTTTAGACACCATATATTTT. This sequence encodes CASSWRILDTIYF.

CDR3 amino acids: CASSLYRSTNEKLFF. CDR3 in DNA: TGTGCCAGCAGTCTATACAGATCAACTAATGAAAAACTGTTTTTT. This sequence joins TRBV27 and TRBJ1-4; no clear D gene. There are 15 residues in the CDR3. Germline V lookup: CDR1 MNHEY, CDR2 SMNVEV (reference sequence). Between the trimmed V and J ends, which lost 5 bases and 0 bases, there was a span of 10 bases. Using reference TRBV27 and TRBJ1-4 for the parts outside the CDR3, the full variable domain is EAQVTQNPRYLITVTGKKLTVTCSQNMNHEYMSWYRQDPGLGLRQIYYSMNVEVTDKGDVPEGYKVSRKEKRNFPLILESPSPNQTSLYFCASSLYRSTNEKLFFGSGTQLSVL.

The chain joins TRBV7-2 to TRBJ2-1; 7 bases align to TRBD1. The CDR3 has 14 amino acids. CDR1 is SGHTA and CDR2 is FQGNSA in the germline V gene. Losses at the gene ends were 5 bases for V and 9 bases for J; bases not matched to a gene: 10. CDR3 loop: CASSGARAGGEQFF. The CDR3 DNA follows: TGTGCCAGCAGCGGGGCCCGGGCAGGGGGTGAGCAGTTCTTC.

The chain links TRBV6-1 to TRBJ2-7; TRBD1 is a possible D gene (5 bases). In germline, CDR1 is MNHNS, CDR2 SASEGT. With 6 bases removed from V and 0 bases from J, the gap between germline ends came to 12 bases. This CDR3 contains 14 residues. The DNA of the CDR3 is TGTGCCAGCAGCTCCAGGGTGTCCTCCTACGAGCAGTACTTC. This codes for CASSSRVSSYEQYF.

This chain uses TRBV10-2 with TRBJ2-7, with 13 bases aligning to TRBD2. The CDR3 covers 14 residues. Trimming removed 6 bases from V and 6 bases from J; junction bases left unmatched: 5. Germline loops: CDR1 WSHSY, CDR2 SAAADI. In DNA, the CDR3 is TGCGCCAGCAGGTGGACTAGCGGGAGAGGCGAGCAGTACTTC. Encoded protein: CASRWTSGRGEQYF.

This chain's CDR3 is CASSLNHYEQYF. In nucleotides, the CDR3 is TGTGCCAGCAGCTTGAACCACTACGAGCAGTACTTC. V gene TRBV5-4 combines with J gene TRBJ2-7; D not resolved. The V gene lost 1 base and the J gene lost 3 bases, with 5 bases spanning the gap. Per the germline V gene, CDR1 is SGHNT and CDR2 is YYREEE (reference sequence). The CDR3 contains 12 residues. Based on the CDR3 plus reference TRBV5-4 and TRBJ2-7, the full variable domain is ETGVTQSPTHLIKTRGQQVTLRCSSQSGHNTVSWYQQALGQGPQFIFQYYREEENGRGNFPPRFSGLQFPNYSSELNVNALELDDSALYLCASSLNHYEQYFGPGTRLTVT.

The chain employs TRBV28 and TRBJ2-6; D is uncertain. CDR1 and CDR2 (germline): MDHEN, SYDVKM. The CDR3 is 17 amino acids. V was shortened by 3 bases and J by 0 bases, with 12 bases between the two germline ends. The DNA of the CDR3 is TGTGCCAGCAGTTTCGATCTCACAGCCTCTGGGGCCAACGTCCTGACTTTC. Its protein is CASSFDLTASGANVLTF. Drawing the rest from reference TRBV28 and TRBJ2-6, the complete variable domain is DVKVTQSSRYLVKRTGEKVFLECVQDMDHENMFWYRQDPGLGLRLIYFSYDVKMKEKGDIPEGYSVSREKKERFSLILESASTNQTSMYLCASSFDLTASGANVLTFGAGSRLTVL.

CDR3 sequence: CAWRVSGRTEAFF. The CDR3 DNA reads TGTGCCTGGAGGGTTTCAGGGAGGACTGAAGCTTTCTTT. This rearrangement joins TRBV30 to TRBJ1-1, with D possibly being TRBD1 (5 bases). V lost 3 bases and J 5 bases, leaving 13 bases between the germline ends. This CDR3 contains 13 residues. The germline V gene has CDR1 GTSNPN and CDR2 SVGIG (reference sequence). Supplemented by reference TRBV30 and TRBJ1-1, the full variable domain reads SQTIHQWPATLVQPVGSPLSLECTVEGTSNPNLYWYRQAAGRGLQLLFYSVGIGQISSEVPQNLSASRPQDRQFILSSKKLLLSDSGFYLCAWRVSGRTEAFFGQGTRLTVV.

This rearrangement joins TRBV6-1 to TRBJ1-2; D possibly corresponds to TRBD1 (6 bases). This CDR3 region has 14 residues. V lost 2 bases, J lost 4 bases, and 11 bases lay in between. Germline CDR1 is MNHNS and CDR2 is SASEGT. This chain's CDR3 is CASSEPGTTYGYTF. Written as DNA, the CDR3 is TGTGCCAGCAGTGAACCCGGGACAACCTATGGCTACACCTTC.

The chain recombines TRBV25-1 with TRBJ2-3; TRBD2 aligns across 9 bases. Germline assignment: CDR1 MGHDK and CDR2 SYGVNS. The CDR3 covers 15 residues. Losses at the gene ends were 7 bases for V and 6 bases for J; bases not matched to a gene: 11. DNA for the CDR3: TGTGCCAGCACGGCTAGCGGGGACCCGAAGGATACGCAGTATTTT. Translated, it gives CASTASGDPKDTQYF.

The chain recombines TRBV5-6 with TRBJ1-2; D is unclear. Trimming stripped 1 base from V and 5 bases from J, with 15 bases between. The CDR3 has 15 amino acids. In germline, CDR1 is SGHDT, CDR2 YYEEEE. CDR3 in DNA: TGTGCCAGCAGCTTGCCGGGAGATCTACTTTATGGCTACACCTTC. This sequence encodes CASSLPGDLLYGYTF.